This T cell receptor (beta chain) was identified in a study of shared clonotypes between healthy human individuals. Broader study findings: Tissue TCR repertoires likely differ from these blood-only repertoires. Rarefaction exposed incomplete sorted-subset sequencing despite large depth.

The assay was immunoSEQ multiplex PCR, and TCRdb's table has in-frame clones only and misses some. The sample has 2.3 million or so clones; just over 90% are singletons. Trimming pared 2 bases from V and 5 bases from J, leaving 13 bases between. The CDR3 extends over 15 amino acids. In germline, CDR1 is MGHRA, CDR2 YSYEKL. On this clone: Its matching antigen is unknown.

Those who donated were healthy HIV-negative adults, with no recent acute infections or vaccinations reported. Among the donors, all were Caucasian adults who lived in Nashville, Tennessee. This chain uses TRBV4-1 with TRBJ2-1; D may match TRBD1 or TRBD2 (6 bases each). The sequencing input was naive CD4+ T cells from PBMCs. As to subset: CD45RA+ positively selected. This TCR was recovered from a man aged 18 to 30 in good health. Some clones in this sample may be carry-over from other donors' samples. CDR3 loop: CASSQLEGGHNEQFF. The CDR3, as DNA: TGCGCCAGCAGCCAATTGGAGGGGGGCCACAATGAGCAGTTCTTC.